These 27 T cell receptor beta chains were all obtained from the same sample, sequenced in a study of tumor and adjacent non-tumor tissue in lung cancer. A modified ARM-PCR protocol with three rounds of nested PCR amplified TCRbeta. Each CDR3 protein gets one entry after TCRdb re-called the multiplex PCR reads with MiXCR. The repertoire holds 120,000 or so distinct CDR3 sequences, approximately 66% seen once, with roughly 12% in the top ten. No cell sorting was done before RNA was extracted from the tissue. Sequenced: lung tumor tissue. Every receptor here comes from a man aged 25-45 years with non-small cell lung cancer.

V is TRBV13 and J is TRBJ2-5, with D possibly called TRBD1 or TRBD2 (7 bases each). The germline V and J ends were trimmed by 5 bases and 9 bases, with 22 bases remaining between them. The CDR3 is made up of 15 amino acids. From germline, CDR1 is PRHDT and CDR2 FYEKMQ (reference sequence). CDR3 sequence: CASSKRGLQGEAQYF. CDR3 sequence (DNA): TGTGCCAGCAGCAAGCGGGGCCTTCAGGGGGAGGCCCAGTACTTC.

In regard to this clonotype: A much larger clone is a single base away; this may be a read error. V usage is TRBV6-5 and J usage is TRBJ1-2, with 7 bases fitting TRBD1. In germline, CDR1 is MNHEY, CDR2 SVGAGI. CDR3 length equals 12 residues. J gave up 8 bases and V 6 bases, and 6 bases lay outside the gene matches. CDR3 amino acids: CASRQGPTGYTF. CDR3 DNA: TGTGCCAGCAGACAGGGGCCGACAGGCTACACCTTC.

Notes on this clonotype: Being one base from a much bigger clone, this may be a read error. The V and J genes are TRBV28 and TRBJ1-4; D gene uncertain. The CDR3 contains 13 residues. Germline V lookup: CDR1 MDHEN, CDR2 SYDVKM. Trimming stripped 10 bases from V and 2 bases from J, with 11 bases between. The CDR3 region has the DNA TGTGCCAACAGACGGTTTACTAATGAAAAACTGTTTTTT. Its translation is CANRRFTNEKLFF.

The rearrangement links TRBV20-1 to TRBJ2-1; D call uncertain. This CDR3 contains 14 residues. The germline CDR1 and CDR2 sequences are DFQATT and SNEGSKA (reference sequence). Trimming cost V 0 bases and J 4 bases, with 10 bases left between them. CDR3: CSARDWQNYNEQFF. CDR3 DNA: TGCAGTGCTAGAGATTGGCAGAATTACAATGAGCAGTTCTTC.

This clonotype was seen ten or more times. The genes are TRBV20-1 and TRBJ1-1; 8 nucleotides match TRBD1. The trim removed 6 bases at V and 7 bases at J, leaving 13 bases unmatched. The CDR3 totals 14 residues. Germline CDR1 reads DFQATT; CDR2 reads SNEGSKA (reference sequence). CDR3 protein: CSANPDRDHFEAFF. The CDR3, as DNA: TGCAGTGCCAACCCGGACAGGGATCATTTTGAAGCTTTCTTT.

The rearrangement uses TRBV29-1 and TRBJ2-5, with D perhaps matching TRBD2 (5 bases). CDR3 length: 15 amino acids. Trimming stripped 7 bases from V and 7 bases from J, with 25 bases between. From germline, CDR1 is SQVTM and CDR2 ANQGSEA. This CDR3 reads CSGLGYGNGLATQYF. CDR3 bases: TGCAGCGGGCTCGGATACGGAAATGGACTTGCGACCCAGTACTTC.

Details on this clonotype: A much larger clone sits a single nucleotide away, making a read error possible. As the CDR3 is not closed by the conserved phenylalanine or tryptophan, this likely results from a read error. The rearrangement joins TRBV12-3 or TRBV12-4 to TRBJ2-1; no clear D gene. The germline V and J ends were trimmed by 2 bases and 6 bases, with 5 bases remaining between them. This CDR3 has 12 amino acids. Here the CDR3 DNA reads TGTGCCAGCAGTTTATTGGGCAATGAGCAGTTCCTC. Amino acids: CASSLLGNEQFL.

Sample share makes this clonotype large. The chain uses TRBV29-1 and TRBJ2-5; 13 nucleotides align to TRBD2. CDR1 and CDR2 from the germline V gene are SQVTM and ANQGSEA. The V gene end was trimmed by 7 bases and the J gene end by 1 base; junction bases not matched to a gene: 3. CDR3 length equals 14 residues. The CDR3 DNA is TGCAGCGGCAGACTAGCGGGGGGCCAAGAGACCCAGTACTTC. Its translation: CSGRLAGGQETQYF.

Notes on this clonotype: The junction differs from germline at one of its ends, possibly a read error. This chain joins TRBV6-2 or TRBV6-3 and TRBJ1-2; tentative D call: TRBD1 (6 bases). The CDR3 contains 14 residues. From germline, CDR1 is MNHEY and CDR2 SVGEGT. The CDR3 DNA follows: TGTGCCAGCAGCCCCGGGACGGGGGGCGAAGGCTACAGCTTC. Translated, it gives CASSPGTGGEGYSF.

This clonotype was seen ten or more times. J is TRBJ1-2 and V is TRBV11-2; D is undetermined. V lost 5 bases and J 3 bases, leaving 10 bases between the germline ends. This CDR3 contains 13 residues. Germline CDR1 and CDR2: SGHAT and FQNNGV. The CDR3 here is CASSPDRYYGYTF. The CDR3, as DNA: TGTGCCAGCAGCCCTGATCGCTACTATGGCTACACCTTC.

The chain employs TRBV29-1 and TRBJ2-5; 7 bases are a match to TRBD1. Germline V gene data show CDR1 as SQVTM and CDR2 as ANQGSEA. The CDR3 is 15 amino acids. The V segment lost 6 bases and the J segment 3 bases; nucleotides outside the gene matches: 13. The CDR3: CSVEGMTGYEETQYF. The CDR3 DNA reads as TGCAGCGTCGAGGGGATGACAGGGTATGAAGAGACCCAGTACTTC. Drawing the rest from reference TRBV29-1 and TRBJ2-5, the complete variable domain is SAVISQKPSRDICQRGTSLTIQCQVDSQVTMMFWYRQQPGQSLTLIATANQGSEATYESGFVIDKFPISRPNLTFSTLTVSNMSPEDSSIYLCSVEGMTGYEETQYFGPGTRLLVL.

Regarding this clonotype: The junction and the germline gene differ at one end; a read error may be behind it. V is TRBV20-1 and J is TRBJ2-7; the D gene could be TRBD1 or TRBD2 (5 bases each). Germline V gene lookup returns CDR1 DFQATT and CDR2 SNEGSKA (reference sequence). This CDR3 is built from 15 residues. CDR3 sequence: CSAAGTSGGAYELYF. CDR3 nucleotide sequence: TGCAGTGCAGCCGGGACCAGTGGTGGAGCCTACGAGCTGTACTTC.

Regarding this clonotype: One end of the junction varies from germline; a read error may be responsible. The chain employs TRBV24-1 and TRBJ1-5; TRBD1 is a possible D gene (6 bases). The CDR3 is 13 residues long. CDR1 is KGHDR and CDR2 is SFDVKD in the germline V gene. CDR3 sequence (DNA): TGTGCCGCCAGTGAGGAGACAGGCCAGCCCCAGCATTTT. It codes for CAASEETGQPQHF.

On this clonotype itself: A clone one base away is much larger, so this may be a read error. Lacking the conserved final phenylalanine or tryptophan, this CDR3 likely reflects a read error. No DNA is shown, since the ends of the CDR3 on it are uncertain; the CDR3 is the one TCRdb lists. The J gene is TRBJ1-2, the V gene TRBV20-1; the table's D call, TRBD1, was not checked against the DNA. Germline CDR1 and CDR2: DFQATT and SNEGSKA (reference sequence). 10 amino acids form the CDR3, both terminal residues included. CDR3 region: CSARGTSVTV.

Of note for this clonotype: It may be a read error: a sequence one base away is much more abundant. This rearrangement joins TRBV10-1 to TRBJ2-3, with D unresolved. Deletions cut 6 bases from V and 2 bases from J, with 6 bases between. Germline values: CDR1 WNHNN, CDR2 SYGVQD (reference sequence). The CDR3 totals 12 residues. CDR3 DNA: TGCGCCAGCAGGGGAAACACAGATACGCAGTATTTT. Residues: CASRGNTDTQYF.

Worth noting for this clonotype: A junction end diverges from the germline sequence, so it may reflect a read error. This chain joins TRBV13 and TRBJ1-1; the D gene is possibly TRBD1 (6 bases). The CDR3 has 13 amino acids. Germline-derived CDR1 and CDR2 are PRHDT and FYEKMQ (reference sequence). CDR3 protein: CAGSSLDRRRAFF. The CDR3 region has the DNA TGTGCCGGCAGTTCGCTCGACAGGCGGAGGGCTTTCTTT.

In this sample, this clonotype turned up once. V and J are TRBV5-4 and TRBJ2-3; 10 positions agree with TRBD2. The ends lost 0 bases at V and 1 base at J; junction bases unmatched: 5. The CDR3 covers 17 residues. Germline V CDR1 and CDR2: SGHNT, YYREEE (reference sequence). The CDR3 bases are TGTGCCAGCAGCTTGGATCGGACTAGCGGCGGCACAGATACGCAGTATTTT. It encodes CASSLDRTSGGTDTQYF. Based on the CDR3 plus reference TRBV5-4 and TRBJ2-3, the full variable domain is ETGVTQSPTHLIKTRGQQVTLRCSSQSGHNTVSWYQQALGQGPQFIFQYYREEENGRGNFPPRFSGLQFPNYSSELNVNALELDDSALYLCASSLDRTSGGTDTQYFGPGTRLTVL.

At least ten counts were recorded for this clonotype. This sequence joins TRBV20-1 and TRBJ2-7; TRBD2 aligns across 8 bases. CDR1 is DFQATT and CDR2 is SNEGSKA in the germline V gene (reference sequence). This CDR3 has 14 amino acids. Trimming at V came to 6 bases and at J to 3 bases, leaving 10 bases not matched to a gene. This chain's CDR3 is CSAIREGPYYEQYF. The CDR3 DNA is TGCAGTGCAATACGGGAGGGACCGTACTACGAGCAGTACTTC.

Points on this clonotype: A junction end diverges from the germline sequence, so it may reflect a read error. The rearrangement links TRBV24-1 to TRBJ2-3; no reliable D call. Germline loops: CDR1 KGHDR, CDR2 SFDVKD. The CDR3 consists of 13 residues. The CDR3 coding sequence is TGTGCCACCAGTGATTCTACCATAGATACACAGTATTTT. This sequence encodes CATSDSTIDTQYF.

The genes are TRBV11-3 and TRBJ2-1; 7 bases agree with TRBD2. This CDR3 is built from 15 residues. The trim removed 10 bases at V and 4 bases at J, leaving 13 bases unmatched. From germline, CDR1 is SGHNT and CDR2 YENEEA. The CDR3 nucleotides read TGTGCCAACGGCTCATTAGCGGGTCTGTACAATGAGCAGTTCTTC. It encodes CANGSLAGLYNEQFF.

With regard to this clonotype: This may come from a read error, since a much larger clone is one base off. The chain employs TRBV20-1 and TRBJ2-7, with 12 positions matching TRBD2. The length of the CDR3 is 14 residues. V shed 0 bases and J 8 bases; nucleotides not matched to a gene: 5. Germline values: CDR1 DFQATT, CDR2 SNEGSKA (reference sequence). The CDR3 loop reads CSARDRLAGDKQYF. CDR3 in DNA: TGCAGTGCTAGAGATAGACTAGCGGGAGACAAGCAGTACTTC.

The sample holds one count of this clonotype. Germline is not matched at one junction end, which may reflect a read error. The chain links TRBV11-3 to TRBJ2-5, with TRBD2 matching over 10 bases. The CDR3 contains 15 residues. Germline CDR1 and CDR2: SGHNT and YENEEA. Written as DNA, the CDR3 is TGTGCCAGCAGCCTAGAAGCGGGAGGGCATGAGACCCAATACTTC. This encodes CASSLEAGGHETQYF.

Turning to this clonotype: A junction boundary mismatches the germline segment, possibly from a read error. The chain carries TRBV20-1 and TRBJ2-5; 7 bases are shared with TRBD2. The CDR3 spans 13 residues. The germline V gene has CDR1 DFQATT and CDR2 SNEGSKA (reference sequence). The DNA of the CDR3 is TGCAGTGCTGGAGATCACGACAGCGGGACCCAGTATTTC. Protein: CSAGDHDSGTQYF.

The sample holds many counts of this clonotype. The V gene is TRBV6-5, the J gene TRBJ2-1; 10 bases agree with TRBD2. This CDR3 contains 15 residues. Germline values: CDR1 MNHEY, CDR2 SVGAGI. Trimming removed 0 bases from V and 10 bases from J; junction bases left unmatched: 6. The CDR3, as DNA: TGTGCCAGCAGTTACTCAAGCGGGAGGGCCGTAGAGCAGTTCTTC. It translates to CASSYSSGRAVEQFF.

As concerns this clonotype: One end of the junction varies from germline; a read error may be responsible. The CDR3 DNA reads as TGTACCAGGAGCCAAGTTGCGGGAGATACGCAGTGTTTT. It specifies CTRSQVAGDTQCF. The chain links TRBV4-2 to TRBJ2-3; 7 nucleotides agree with TRBD2. Germline V gene data show CDR1 as LGHNA and CDR2 as YNFKEQ. The CDR3 runs to 13 residues.

This clonotype showed up just once. In this CDR3 the conserved last residue, phenylalanine or tryptophan, is missing, so a read error is likely. This chain connects TRBV6-5 to TRBJ2-7; a possible D gene is TRBD1 (5 bases). This CDR3 has 15 amino acids. Trimming cost V 2 bases and J 0 bases, with 11 bases left between them. Germline V gene lookup returns CDR1 MNHEY and CDR2 SVGAGI. The CDR3 protein is CASSYRRGGSYEQYL. The CDR3 nucleotides read TGTGCCAGCAGTTACCGAAGGGGTGGCTCCTACGAGCAGTACCTA.

Many counts were recorded for this clonotype. The rearrangement uses TRBV29-1 and TRBJ2-2; D tentatively reads TRBD1 or TRBD2 (5 bases each). CDR3 size: 13 residues. V lost 4 bases and J 7 bases, leaving 13 bases between the germline ends. Per germline, CDR1 SQVTM and CDR2 ANQGSEA. CDR3 protein: CSVGGWAGGELFF. CDR3 bases: TGCAGCGTTGGGGGGTGGGCCGGCGGGGAGCTGTTTTTT.